A single sample gave rise to the 10 T cell receptor beta chains below, sequenced in a study of blood T cell repertoires in COVID-19. Clones were sequenced by immunoSEQ multiplex PCR, and TCRdb holds only the in-frame ones, with some missing. The table has roughly 69,000 clones, approximately 80% seen once. Sequencing was done on a sample of peripheral blood. These receptors were obtained from a man between 60 and 70 years old with COVID-19, enrolled during active disease.

The J gene is TRBJ1-1, the V gene TRBV11-2; TRBD1 agrees at 9 bases. The V and J ends lost 4 bases and 11 bases, in that order; junction bases with no gene match: 14. The germline V gene encodes CDR1 SGHAT and CDR2 FQNNGV. The CDR3 is made up of 15 amino acids. The CDR3 is CASSSPTGGVERAFF. CDR3 sequence (DNA): TGTGCCAGCAGCTCGCCGACAGGGGGAGTAGAACGCGCTTTCTTT.

The chain is built from TRBV7-9 and TRBJ1-1, with D hard to call. The CDR3 loop spans 14 amino acids. The germline V gene encodes CDR1 SEHNR and CDR2 FQNEAQ (reference sequence). V lost 5 bases and J lost 4, with 14 bases in between. The CDR3 coding sequence is TGTGCCAGCAGCGCCCGGAGGGAGGGCACTGAAGCTTTCTTT. Protein product: CASSARREGTEAFF.

This clone came up once. V gene TRBV11-3 combines with J gene TRBJ2-1; 7 bases fit TRBD2. J lost 4 bases, V lost 5 bases, and 11 bases had no gene match. This CDR3 region has 16 residues. Germline V CDR1 and CDR2: SGHNT, YENEEA. The CDR3 coding sequence is TGTGCCAGCAGCGCCGGGCGGGGGACCCATTACAATGAGCAGTTCTTC. Encoded protein: CASSAGRGTHYNEQFF. The entire variable domain, with the rest obtained from reference TRBV11-3 and TRBJ2-1, is as follows: EAGVVQSPRYKIIEKKQPVAFWCNPISGHNTLYWYLQNLGQGPELLIRYENEEAVDDSQLPKDRFSAERLKGVDSTLKIQPAELGDSAVYLCASSAGRGTHYNEQFFGPGTRLTVL.

The genes are TRBV5-6 and TRBJ2-6, with D maybe TRBD2 (6 bases). Germline assignment: CDR1 SGHDT and CDR2 YYEEEE. This CDR3 region has 16 residues. V was trimmed by 2 bases and J by 0 bases, leaving 9 bases between them. CDR3 protein: CASSLPGLSGANVLTF. The CDR3 DNA reads as TGTGCCAGCAGCTTACCGGGACTCTCTGGGGCCAACGTCCTGACTTTC.

The rearrangement joins TRBV6-2 or TRBV6-3 to TRBJ2-1, with D unclear. Trimming cost V 5 bases and J 9 bases, with 8 bases left between them. This CDR3 is 11 amino acids long. Germline V lookup: CDR1 MNHEY, CDR2 SVGEGT. The CDR3 protein is CASSTPGEQFF. The CDR3 nucleotides read TGTGCCAGCAGTACCCCCGGTGAGCAGTTCTTC.

The genes are TRBV3-1 (or the pseudogene TRBV3-2) and TRBJ2-1; 9 positions match TRBD2. The CDR3 is 17 amino acids. The V segment lost 0 bases and the J segment 1 base; nucleotides outside the gene matches: 4. CDR1 LGHDT and CDR2 YNNKEL come from the germline V gene (reference sequence). CDR3 region: CASSQDISGGSYNEQFF. The CDR3 coding sequence is TGTGCCAGCAGCCAAGATATTAGCGGGGGATCCTACAATGAGCAGTTCTTC.

The chain couples TRBV28 to TRBJ2-7, with D possibly TRBD1 on 6 matching bases. V lost 0 bases and J 4 bases, leaving 13 bases between the germline ends. CDR3 length: 15 amino acids. Germline V CDR1 and CDR2: MDHEN, SYDVKM. The CDR3, as DNA: TGTGCCAGCAGTTTATGGGCAGGGGCACTTTACGAGCAGTACTTC. Amino acids: CASSLWAGALYEQYF. Supplemented by reference TRBV28 and TRBJ2-7, the full variable domain reads DVKVTQSSRYLVKRTGEKVFLECVQDMDHENMFWYRQDPGLGLRLIYFSYDVKMKEKGDIPEGYSVSREKKERFSLILESASTNQTSMYLCASSLWAGALYEQYFGPGTRLTVT.

The CDR3 is CATSVSSGSPDTQYF. As DNA, the CDR3 is TGTGCCACCAGCGTTTCTAGCGGGAGTCCAGATACGCAGTATTTT. V and J are TRBV15 and TRBJ2-3; 10 bases line up with TRBD2. There are 15 residues in the CDR3. Germline-derived CDR1 and CDR2 are LNHNV and YYDKDF (reference sequence). J lost 4 bases, V lost 5 bases, and 6 bases had no gene match.

CDR3 DNA sequence: TGTGCCACCAGTGGGCCGACAGCCAAAGAGACCCAGTACTTC. It codes for CATSGPTAKETQYF. The V gene is TRBV24-1, the J gene TRBJ2-5; D might be TRBD1 (5 bases). The ends were cut back, 5 bases at V and 3 bases at J, with 12 bases in the middle. CDR3 length: 14 residues. Germline loops: CDR1 KGHDR, CDR2 SFDVKD.

This chain joins TRBV29-1 and TRBJ1-5; tentative D call: TRBD1 (5 bases). From germline, CDR1 is SQVTM and CDR2 ANQGSEA. The CDR3 consists of 13 residues. Trimming stripped 6 bases from V and 0 bases from J, with 9 bases between. The DNA of the CDR3 is TGCAGCGTCCGACAGAATAGCAATCAGCCCCAGCATTTT. Translation gives CSVRQNSNQPQHF.